The 9 T cell receptor beta chains below all came from one sample that was sequenced in a study of TIL therapy for anti-PD-1-resistant metastatic lung cancer. The libraries were made with immunoSEQ v3. Sequencing was performed with immunoSEQ multiplex PCR; in TCRdb, only in-frame clones are kept and a portion is missing. The sample consists of tens of thousands of clones, over 70% of them appearing once. Time point indicated: pre-treatment sample, taken before nivolumab and TIL therapy. This specimen was blood, taken at baseline. These receptors were collected from a person between 25 and 79 years old with non-small cell lung cancer.

J is TRBJ2-1 and V is TRBV19; D is undetermined. CDR1 is LNHDA and CDR2 is SQIVND in the germline V gene (reference sequence). Trimming removed 7 bases from V and 1 base from J, with 14 bases in between. The CDR3 totals 15 residues. The CDR3 region has the DNA TGTGCCAGTACTGCCGGGCTAGGATCCTACAATGAGCAGTTCTTC. It is translated as CASTAGLGSYNEQFF.

This rearrangement joins TRBV6-1 to TRBJ1-5, with TRBD1 identical over 8 bases. In germline, CDR1 is MNHNS, CDR2 SASEGT. The CDR3 consists of 14 residues. The trim removed 6 bases at V and 2 bases at J, leaving 3 bases unmatched. CDR3 nucleotides: TGTGCCAGCAGCGAGACAGGGGGCAATCAGCCCCAGCATTTT. It is translated as CASSETGGNQPQHF.

J is TRBJ2-7 and V is TRBV7-2; 8 nucleotides align to TRBD2. This CDR3 has 17 residues. Germline CDR1 is SGHTA and CDR2 is FQGNSA. With 2 bases clipped from V and 0 bases from J, the junction kept 9 bases outside the gene matches. The CDR3 DNA reads as TGTGCCAGCAGCTTAAGGGCGGGGGGCGACAGCTCCTACGAGCAGTACTTC. This codes for CASSLRAGGDSSYEQYF.

The chain has TRBV7-2 and TRBJ2-3; 9 nucleotides line up with TRBD2. The CDR3 sequence is 19 residues long. Germline V gene data show CDR1 as SGHTA and CDR2 as FQGNSA. Losses at the gene ends were 2 bases for V and 1 base for J; bases not matched to a gene: 13. CDR3 bases: TGTGCCAGCAGCTTACTAGCGGGAAATTTTCCCTTCGGCACAGATACGCAGTATTTT. Its protein is CASSLLAGNFPFGTDTQYF. Full variable domain (missing parts from reference TRBV7-2 and TRBJ2-3): GAGVSQSPSNKVTEKGKDVELRCDPISGHTALYWYRQSLGQGLEFLIYFQGNSAPDKSGLPSDRFSAERTGGSVSTLTIQRTQQEDSAVYLCASSLLAGNFPFGTDTQYFGPGTRLTVL.

This chain uses TRBV5-4 with TRBJ1-1; D gene unclear. The CDR3 is made up of 13 amino acids. Germline loops: CDR1 SGHNT, CDR2 YYREEE (reference sequence). Trimming removed 2 bases from V and 5 bases from J, with 10 bases in between. Written as DNA, the CDR3 is TGTGCCAGCAGCTTCCCCCAGAGGACTGAAGCTTTCTTT. Its translation: CASSFPQRTEAFF.

The chain carries TRBV19 and TRBJ2-1; TRBD1 might be the D (5 bases). This CDR3 contains 14 residues. Germline-derived CDR1 and CDR2 are LNHDA and SQIVND (reference sequence). Deletions cut 9 bases from V and 4 bases from J, with 16 bases between. The CDR3 is CARQRGRPYNEQFF. The CDR3 coding sequence is TGTGCCAGACAAAGGGGTCGCCCTTACAATGAGCAGTTCTTC. Full variable domain (outside the CDR3, taken from reference TRBV19 and TRBJ2-1): DGGITQSPKYLFRKEGQNVTLSCEQNLNHDAMYWYRQDPGQGLRLIYYSQIVNDFQKGDIAEGYSVSREKKESFPLTVTSAQKNPTAFYLCARQRGRPYNEQFFGPGTRLTVL.

This clone is a singleton in its sample. This chain joins TRBV11-2 and TRBJ2-2, with D hard to call. Germline CDR1 SGHAT, CDR2 FQNNGV. CDR3 size: 15 residues. V was shortened by 2 bases and J by 7 bases, with 14 bases between the two germline ends. CDR3 nucleotide sequence: TGTGCCAGCAGCTTATTTACGCCTGATGTCGGGGAGCTGTTTTTT. This translates into CASSLFTPDVGELFF.

The gene calls are TRBV5-1 and TRBJ2-5; D perhaps matches TRBD1 (5 bases). Trimming cost V 0 bases and J 1 base, with 16 bases left between them. Germline lookup yields CDR1 SGHRS and CDR2 YFSETQ. This CDR3 contains 17 residues. The CDR3 sequence: CASSLVRDRNLQETQYF. The CDR3 region has the DNA TGCGCCAGCAGCTTGGTTCGAGACAGAAACCTCCAAGAGACCCAGTACTTC. The whole variable domain, remainder taken from reference TRBV5-1 and TRBJ2-5, is KAGVTQTPRYLIKTRGQQVTLSCSPISGHRSVSWYQQTPGQGLQFLFEYFSETQRNKGNFPGRFSGRQFSNSRSEMNVSTLELGDSALYLCASSLVRDRNLQETQYFGPGTRLLVL.

V and J are TRBV13 and TRBJ2-1; 7 nucleotides agree with TRBD2. CDR1 PRHDT and CDR2 FYEKMQ come from the germline V gene (reference sequence). Trimming took 2 bases from V and 2 from J; bases not matched to a gene: 9. CDR3 length: 17 residues. The CDR3, as DNA: TGTGCCAGCAGCTTAACTAGCGACTTGATCACCTACAATGAGCAGTTCTTC. It yields the protein CASSLTSDLITYNEQFF.